This entry concerns a single T cell receptor (beta chain). This CDR3 has 16 amino acids. The germline CDR1 and CDR2 sequences are SGHNT and YYREEE (reference sequence). The junction had 10 bases not matched to a gene; V was cut back by 3 bases and J by 5 bases. This record belongs to a study of cytomegalovirus exposure and HLA in healthy donors. Primers: 60 Vbeta forward and 13 Jbeta reverse. TCRdb keeps only in-frame clones here, not all; method: immunoSEQ multiplex PCR. The sample lists about 180,000 clones; more than 80% were seen once. This TCR derives from a woman aged 18 to 35 in good health and CMV-seropositive. This rearrangement joins TRBV5-4 to TRBJ2-2; 7 bases are shared with TRBD2. Sequencing used PBMCs. For the CDR3, the DNA is TGTGCCAGCAGCTCACCGAGCGGGGCCCTAACCGGGGAGCTGTTTTTT. It translates to CASSSPSGALTGELFF.